This T cell receptor (beta chain) emerged from a study of shared clonotypes between healthy human individuals. Findings of the study overall: For naive CD4 cells, around 5% of clonotypes were shared across a few donors.

The germline V and J ends were trimmed by 6 bases and 3 bases, with 11 bases remaining between them. The CDR3 loop spans 13 amino acids. Germline-derived CDR1 and CDR2 are MDHEN and SYDVKM. Cells designated naive CD8 were CD45RO-negative and were positively selected for CCR7, with terminally differentiated effector memory CD45RA+ cells excluded. The assay was immunoSEQ multiplex PCR, and TCRdb's table has in-frame clones only and misses some. The sample contains 550,000 to 750,000 clones, around 90% of which appear only once. Note on this clone: Its antigen is not known.

The receptor was isolated from a man in his thirties or forties in good health. Sequenced material: naive CD8+ T cells sorted from blood. The chain is built from TRBV28 and TRBJ1-2; D possibly corresponds to TRBD1 (5 bases). CDR3 nucleotide sequence: TGTGCCAGCAGCACTTCGACAGACTATGGCTACACCTTC. Residues: CASSTSTDYGYTF.